Below, one TCR beta chain is given with its context. In the authors' methods: Estimation of nucleated cell counts relied on the amplification of reference gene primers. Using immunoSEQ multiplex PCR, the repertoire was profiled, and TCRdb retains in-frame clones only, with some absent. Clonal size and the V and J genes are those of that table, whereas D and trimming came from the DNA. Among around 110,000 clones listed, 65% to 85% were seen once. The data are from a study of blood T cell repertoires in COVID-19. Study-level information: Sources were T cells, B-cell-depleted T cells, or PBMCs; the material itself was cDNA or gDNA.

This receptor was identified in a woman between 70 and 85 years old with acute or convalescent COVID-19. The sequenced material came from peripheral blood.

For the CDR3, the DNA is TGTGCCAGCAGCTTAGCGTTGTCGGGGGGCAGCACAGATACGCAGTATTTT. Its protein is CASSLALSGGSTDTQYF. The chain couples TRBV7-2 to TRBJ2-3; D is perhaps TRBD2 (7 bases). The germline CDR1 and CDR2 sequences are SGHTA and FQGNSA. Deletions cut 0 bases from V and 0 bases from J, with 13 bases between. There are 17 residues in the CDR3.